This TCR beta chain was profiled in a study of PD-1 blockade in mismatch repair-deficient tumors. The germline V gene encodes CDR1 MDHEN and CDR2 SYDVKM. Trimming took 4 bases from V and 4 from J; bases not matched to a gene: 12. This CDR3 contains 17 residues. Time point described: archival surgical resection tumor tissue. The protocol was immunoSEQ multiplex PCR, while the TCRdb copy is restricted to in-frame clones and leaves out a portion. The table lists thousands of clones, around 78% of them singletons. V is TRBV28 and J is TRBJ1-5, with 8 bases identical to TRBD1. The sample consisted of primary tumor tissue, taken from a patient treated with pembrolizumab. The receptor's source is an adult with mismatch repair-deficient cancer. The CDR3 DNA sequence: TGTGCCAGCAGTTGGCGACAGGGGATAGGGGTGAATCAGCCCCAGCATTTT. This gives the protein CASSWRQGIGVNQPQHF. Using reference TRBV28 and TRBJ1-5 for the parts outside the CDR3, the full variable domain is DVKVTQSSRYLVKRTGEKVFLECVQDMDHENMFWYRQDPGLGLRLIYFSYDVKMKEKGDIPEGYSVSREKKERFSLILESASTNQTSMYLCASSWRQGIGVNQPQHFGDGTRLSIL.